This T cell receptor (beta chain) stems from a study of T cells after yellow fever vaccination. Study in general: Preparation used SMART-Seq v4 Ultra Low Input for the low-cell-number fractions.

TCRdb fed the 5' RACE reads into MiXCR, producing one record per CDR3 protein. Of some 390,000 distinct CDR3 sequences in the sample, roughly a sixth are singletons; the top ten hold about 18%. This clonotype was seen more than once but under ten times. Its antigen is undetermined. Whole-study findings and limits: Most clones from primary vaccination resurfaced after the booster (around 97% CD4, over 85% CD8). Across the CD4 and CD8 compartments, a small share of clonotypes was present in both. FACS-sorted repertoires could harbor abundant contaminating bulk-population clonotypes.

Trimming took 5 bases from V and 4 from J; bases not matched to a gene: 4. Per the germline V gene, CDR1 is SGHTA and CDR2 is FQGTGA. The CDR3 extends over 16 amino acids. The clonotype originates from a man younger than 35 who received the YFV17D yellow fever vaccine. The chain is built from TRBV7-3 and TRBJ2-1; TRBD2 agrees at 14 bases. The sequenced sample was PBMCs, obtained before the yellow fever booster vaccination. The chain's CDR3 is CASSSGLAGGYNEQFF. CDR3 nucleotides: TGTGCCAGCAGCAGCGGACTAGCGGGGGGTTACAATGAGCAGTTCTTC.